This entry describes one TCR beta chain. Its antigen remains unknown. The sample originates from a study of cytomegalovirus exposure and HLA in healthy donors. Whole-study findings and limits: Researchers reportedly found TCR beta sequences accurately predicted most subjects' HLA-A and HLA-B alleles.

The CDR3 is made up of 14 amino acids. CDR1 is MNHNY, CDR2 SVGAGI, per germline (reference sequence). V dropped 2 bases and J dropped 6; count of bases not matched to a gene: 2. Primers included in the PCR were 60 Vbeta and 13 Jbeta primers. TCRdb's table, derived via immunoSEQ multiplex PCR, lists solely in-frame clones and lacks some. Of 100,000 to 150,000 clones listed, around four fifths are singletons. The sequenced sample was PBMCs. The TCR comes from a man aged 18 to 29 in good health and CMV-seropositive. The chain uses TRBV6-6 and TRBJ2-1; 9 nucleotides match TRBD1. CDR3 DNA: TGTGCCAGCAGTTACGGGACAGGGACCAATGAGCAGTTCTTC. Amino acid sequence: CASSYGTGTNEQFF.